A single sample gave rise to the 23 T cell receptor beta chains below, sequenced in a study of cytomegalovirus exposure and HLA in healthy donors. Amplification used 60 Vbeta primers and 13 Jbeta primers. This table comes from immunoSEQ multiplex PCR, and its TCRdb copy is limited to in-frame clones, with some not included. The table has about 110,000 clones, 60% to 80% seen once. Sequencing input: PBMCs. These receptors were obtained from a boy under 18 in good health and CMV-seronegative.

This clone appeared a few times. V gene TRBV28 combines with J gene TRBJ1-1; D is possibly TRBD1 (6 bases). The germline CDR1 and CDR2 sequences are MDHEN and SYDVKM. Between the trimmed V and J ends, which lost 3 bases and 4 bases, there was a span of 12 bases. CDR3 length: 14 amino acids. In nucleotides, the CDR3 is TGTGCCAGCAGTTTGGTAGGGACACCCACTGAAGCTTTCTTT. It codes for CASSLVGTPTEAFF.

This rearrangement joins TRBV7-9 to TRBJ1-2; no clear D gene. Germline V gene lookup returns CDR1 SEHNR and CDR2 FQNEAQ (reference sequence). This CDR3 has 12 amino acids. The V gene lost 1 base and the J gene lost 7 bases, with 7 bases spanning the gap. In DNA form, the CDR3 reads TGTGCCAGCAGCTTAGTCGGTCCTGGCTACACCTTC. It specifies CASSLVGPGYTF.

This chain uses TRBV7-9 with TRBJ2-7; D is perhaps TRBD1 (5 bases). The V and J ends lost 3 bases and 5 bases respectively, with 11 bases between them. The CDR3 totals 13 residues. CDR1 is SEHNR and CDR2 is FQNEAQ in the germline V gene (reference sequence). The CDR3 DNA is TGTGCCAGCAGCTTGGCTGGCAGGGACGAGCAGTACTTC. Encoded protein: CASSLAGRDEQYF.

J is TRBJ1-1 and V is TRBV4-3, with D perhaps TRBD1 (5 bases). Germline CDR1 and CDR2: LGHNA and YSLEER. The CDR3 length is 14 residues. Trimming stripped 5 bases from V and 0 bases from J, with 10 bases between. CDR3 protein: CASSEAGLNTEAFF. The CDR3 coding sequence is TGCGCCAGCAGCGAGGCAGGGTTGAACACTGAAGCTTTCTTT.

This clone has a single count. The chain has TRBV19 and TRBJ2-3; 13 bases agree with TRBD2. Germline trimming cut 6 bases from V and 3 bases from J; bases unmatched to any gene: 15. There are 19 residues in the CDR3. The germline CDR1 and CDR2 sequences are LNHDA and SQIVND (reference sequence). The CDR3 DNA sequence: TGTGCCAGTAGCCTAGGCCCCTGGACTAGCGGGAGAGTAACAGATACGCAGTATTTT. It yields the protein CASSLGPWTSGRVTDTQYF.

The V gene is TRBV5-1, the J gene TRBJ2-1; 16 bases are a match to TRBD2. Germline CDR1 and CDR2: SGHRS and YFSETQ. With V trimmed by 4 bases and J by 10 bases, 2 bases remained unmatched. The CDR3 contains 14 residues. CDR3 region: CASSLGLAGGEQFF. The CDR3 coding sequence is TGCGCCAGCAGCCTGGGACTAGCGGGGGGGGAGCAGTTCTTC.

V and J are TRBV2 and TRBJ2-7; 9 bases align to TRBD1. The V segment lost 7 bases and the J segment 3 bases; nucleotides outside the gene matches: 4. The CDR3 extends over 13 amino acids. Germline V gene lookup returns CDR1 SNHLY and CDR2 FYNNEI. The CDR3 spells CASTRDRDYEQYF. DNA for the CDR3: TGTGCCAGCACCCGGGACAGGGACTACGAGCAGTACTTC.

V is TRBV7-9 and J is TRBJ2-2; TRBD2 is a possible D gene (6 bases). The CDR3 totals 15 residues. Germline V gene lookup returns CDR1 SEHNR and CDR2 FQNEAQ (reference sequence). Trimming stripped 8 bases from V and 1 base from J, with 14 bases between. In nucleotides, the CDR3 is TGTGCCAGCCGGCCCCTCGGGAGGAACACCGGGGAGCTGTTTTTT. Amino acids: CASRPLGRNTGELFF.

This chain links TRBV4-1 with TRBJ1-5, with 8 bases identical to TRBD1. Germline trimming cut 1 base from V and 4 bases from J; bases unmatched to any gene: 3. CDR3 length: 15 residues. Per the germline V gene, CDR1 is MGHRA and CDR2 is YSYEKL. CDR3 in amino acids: CASSQVDRGNQPQHF. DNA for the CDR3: TGCGCCAGCAGCCAAGTCGACAGGGGAAATCAGCCCCAGCATTTT.

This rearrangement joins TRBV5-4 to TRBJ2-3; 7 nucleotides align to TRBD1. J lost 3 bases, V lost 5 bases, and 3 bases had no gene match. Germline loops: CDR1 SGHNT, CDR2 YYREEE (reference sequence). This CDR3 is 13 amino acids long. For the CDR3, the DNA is TGTGCCAGCAGGCCGACAGGGACAGATACGCAGTATTTT. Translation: CASRPTGTDTQYF. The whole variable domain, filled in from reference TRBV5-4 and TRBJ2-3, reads ETGVTQSPTHLIKTRGQQVTLRCSSQSGHNTVSWYQQALGQGPQFIFQYYREEENGRGNFPPRFSGLQFPNYSSELNVNALELDDSALYLCASRPTGTDTQYFGPGTRLTVL.

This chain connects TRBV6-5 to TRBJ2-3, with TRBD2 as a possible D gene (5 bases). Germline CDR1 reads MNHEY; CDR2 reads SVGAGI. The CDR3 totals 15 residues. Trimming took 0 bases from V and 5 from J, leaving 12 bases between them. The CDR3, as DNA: TGTGCCAGCAGTTACTCGATTTCCCGGGGAGATACGCAGTATTTT. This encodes CASSYSISRGDTQYF.

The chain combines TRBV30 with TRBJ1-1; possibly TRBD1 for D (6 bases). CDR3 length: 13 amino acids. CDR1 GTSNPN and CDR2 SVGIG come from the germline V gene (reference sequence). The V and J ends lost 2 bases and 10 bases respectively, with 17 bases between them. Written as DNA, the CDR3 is TGTGCCTGGAGTACACCGGGGGGGGCGCGAGCTTTCTTT. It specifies CAWSTPGGARAFF.

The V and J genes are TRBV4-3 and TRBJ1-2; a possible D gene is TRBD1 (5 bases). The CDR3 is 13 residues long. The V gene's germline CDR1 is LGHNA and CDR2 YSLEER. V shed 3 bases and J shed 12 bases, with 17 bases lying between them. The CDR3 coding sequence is TGCGCCAGCAGCCAGGGCGTAACAGGAATTCACACCTTC. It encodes CASSQGVTGIHTF.

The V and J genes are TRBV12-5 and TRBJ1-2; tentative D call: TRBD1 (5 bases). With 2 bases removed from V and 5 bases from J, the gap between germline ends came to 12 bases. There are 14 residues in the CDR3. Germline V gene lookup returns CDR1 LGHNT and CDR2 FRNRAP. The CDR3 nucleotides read TGTGCTAGTGGTTTGAGTGGGGGGGGATATGGCTACACCTTC. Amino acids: CASGLSGGGYGYTF.

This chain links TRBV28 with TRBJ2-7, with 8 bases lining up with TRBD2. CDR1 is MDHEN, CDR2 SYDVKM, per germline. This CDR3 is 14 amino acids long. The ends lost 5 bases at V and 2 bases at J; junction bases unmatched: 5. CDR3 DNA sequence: TGTGCCAGCAGTCCCGGGGGGGAGCCCTACGAGCAGTACTTC. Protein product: CASSPGGEPYEQYF.

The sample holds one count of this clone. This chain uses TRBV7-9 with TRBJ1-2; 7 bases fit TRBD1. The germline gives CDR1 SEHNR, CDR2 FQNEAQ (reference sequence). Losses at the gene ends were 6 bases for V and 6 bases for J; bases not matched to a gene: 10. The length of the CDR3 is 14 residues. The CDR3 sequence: CASSPAQGMDGYTF. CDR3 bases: TGTGCCAGCAGTCCCGCACAGGGGATGGATGGCTACACCTTC. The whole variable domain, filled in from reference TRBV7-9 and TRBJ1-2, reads DTGVSQNPRHKITKRGQNVTFRCDPISEHNRLYWYRQTLGQGPEFLTYFQNEAQLEKSRLLSDRFSAERPKGSFSTLEIQRTEQGDSAMYLCASSPAQGMDGYTFGSGTRLTVV.

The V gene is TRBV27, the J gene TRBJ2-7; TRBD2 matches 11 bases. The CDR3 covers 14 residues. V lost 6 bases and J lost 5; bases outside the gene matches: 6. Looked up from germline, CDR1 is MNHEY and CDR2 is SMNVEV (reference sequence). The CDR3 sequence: CASRLAGGLHEQYF. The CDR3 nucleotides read TGTGCCAGCAGATTAGCGGGAGGGCTCCACGAGCAGTACTTC.

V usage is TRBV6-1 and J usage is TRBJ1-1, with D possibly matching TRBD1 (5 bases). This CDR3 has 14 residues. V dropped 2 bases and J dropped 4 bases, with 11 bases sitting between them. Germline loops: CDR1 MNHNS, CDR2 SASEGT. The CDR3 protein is CASSEWGGFTEAFF. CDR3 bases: TGTGCCAGCAGTGAATGGGGCGGCTTCACTGAAGCTTTCTTT.

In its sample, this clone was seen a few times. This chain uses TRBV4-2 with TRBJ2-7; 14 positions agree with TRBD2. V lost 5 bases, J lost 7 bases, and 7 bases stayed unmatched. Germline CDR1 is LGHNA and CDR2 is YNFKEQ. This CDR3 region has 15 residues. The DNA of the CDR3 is TGTGCCAGCAGCGCCGGGACTAGCGGGAGTAAGGAGCAGTACTTC. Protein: CASSAGTSGSKEQYF.

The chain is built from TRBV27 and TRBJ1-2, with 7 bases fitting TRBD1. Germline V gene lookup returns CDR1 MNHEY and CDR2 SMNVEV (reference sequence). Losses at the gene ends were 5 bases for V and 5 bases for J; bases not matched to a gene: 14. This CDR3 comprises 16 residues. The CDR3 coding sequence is TGTGCCAGCAGTCCCCAACCCGGGACAGCCAAATATGGCTACACCTTC. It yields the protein CASSPQPGTAKYGYTF.

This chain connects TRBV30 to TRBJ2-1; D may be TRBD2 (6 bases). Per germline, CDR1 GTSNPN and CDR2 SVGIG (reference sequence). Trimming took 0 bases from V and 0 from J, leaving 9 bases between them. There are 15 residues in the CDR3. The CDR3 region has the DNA TGTGCCTGGAGTGTAAGGCGGGGCTCCTACAATGAGCAGTTCTTC. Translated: CAWSVRRGSYNEQFF.

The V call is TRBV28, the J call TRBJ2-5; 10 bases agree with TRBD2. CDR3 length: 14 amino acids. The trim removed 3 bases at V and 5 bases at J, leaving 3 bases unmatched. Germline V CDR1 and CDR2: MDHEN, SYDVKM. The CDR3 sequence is CASSFDSGGETQYF. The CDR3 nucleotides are TGTGCCAGCAGTTTTGATAGCGGGGGGGAGACCCAGTACTTC. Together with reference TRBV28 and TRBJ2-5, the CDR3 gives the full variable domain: DVKVTQSSRYLVKRTGEKVFLECVQDMDHENMFWYRQDPGLGLRLIYFSYDVKMKEKGDIPEGYSVSREKKERFSLILESASTNQTSMYLCASSFDSGGETQYFGPGTRLLVL.

CDR3 sequence: CASSEPGAEAFF. The CDR3 nucleotides are TGTGCCAGCAGTGAACCAGGGGCTGAAGCTTTCTTT. The V gene is TRBV2, the J gene TRBJ1-1, with D possibly TRBD1 on 6 matching bases. The CDR3 sequence is 12 residues long. Germline V gene sequence: CDR1 SNHLY, CDR2 FYNNEI. Trimming shortened V by 2 bases and J by 6 bases, and 7 bases separated the two germline ends.